This paragraph reports one TCR beta chain. The data derive from a study of shared clonotypes between healthy human individuals. The table came from immunoSEQ multiplex PCR; TCRdb's copy has only in-frame clones and leaves some out. The profile shows roughly 2.2 million clones, less than 95% of them singletons. Germline CDR1 reads SGDLS; CDR2 reads YYNGEE. The length of the CDR3 is 15 residues. Trimming at V came to 0 bases and at J to 2 bases, leaving 2 bases not matched to a gene. The chain recombines TRBV9 with TRBJ2-1; 7 bases line up with TRBD1. The source material was naive CD4+ T cells from PBMCs. This sample's subset: CD45RA+ positively selected. The receptor was isolated from a man aged 18 to 29 in good health. Some clones in this sample may be carry-over from other donors' samples. This CDR3 reads CASSVDRGTYNEQFF. The CDR3 nucleotides read TGTGCCAGCAGCGTAGACAGGGGCACCTACAATGAGCAGTTCTTC.